This T cell receptor (beta chain) was captured in a study of T cell responses to AZD1222 COVID-19 vaccine. J was trimmed by 3 bases and V by 3 bases; bases with no gene match: 5. The CDR3 consists of 17 residues. CDR1 and CDR2 (germline): SGDLS, YYNGEE. Assay: immunoSEQ multiplex PCR; the TCRdb copy retains only in-frame clones and omits some. The top ten clones hold approximately 25% of a sample with about 76,000 clones, more than 60% of them seen once. The sample holds one count of this clone. What it binds is not known. General study results and limits: Vaccine-associated CD4 TCRs ranged over spike, dominating at 160-218 and 743-854. Donors were largely white British and mainly female; clonal diversity was possibly underestimated. Repertoires in all cases were sampled only once the peak T cell response had passed.

The chain has TRBV9 and TRBJ2-2; 13 bases fit TRBD2. The sample was peripheral blood, taken 28 days after the second dose of the MenACWY control vaccine. This clonotype was obtained from an adult who received the MenACWY meningococcal vaccine as a control. Here the CDR3 reads CASSAWTSGGYTGELFF. Written as DNA, the CDR3 is TGTGCCAGCAGCGCATGGACTAGCGGGGGCTACACCGGGGAGCTGTTTTTT. The full variable domain, with the rest looked up from reference TRBV9 and TRBJ2-2, is DSGVTQTPKHLITATGQRVTLRCSPRSGDLSVYWYQQSLDQGLQFLIQYYNGEERAKGNILERFSAQQFPDLHSELNLSSLELGDSALYFCASSAWTSGGYTGELFFGEGSRLTVL.